Below are 19 T cell receptor beta chains sequenced from a single sample in a study of identical twins. One entry per CDR3 protein results from TCRdb running MiXCR on the 5' RACE reads. The top ten clones hold 0.35% to 0.45% of a sample with 450,000 to 650,000 distinct CDR3 sequences, approximately 14% of them seen once. This sample also appeared in a second study, on yellow fever vaccine responses in identical twins.

The sequenced material came from CD4+ T cells sorted from blood. These receptors were collected from a young woman in good health.

This chain links TRBV10-2 with TRBJ2-3, with 11 positions matching TRBD2. Germline CDR1 WSHSY, CDR2 SAAADI. The CDR3 covers 17 residues. The trim removed 0 bases at V and 3 bases at J, leaving 5 bases unmatched. The CDR3 DNA follows: TGCGCCAGCAGTGAGTCGACTCGACTAGCGGGAACAGATACGCAGTATTTT. It yields the protein CASSESTRLAGTDTQYF.

This clonotype was seen only a few times. This chain connects TRBV6-1 to TRBJ2-1; D is tentatively TRBD1 or TRBD2 (6 bases each). V lost 6 bases to trimming and J lost 7 bases, with 22 bases between them. There are 16 residues in the CDR3. In germline, CDR1 is MNHNS, CDR2 SASEGT. The CDR3 loop is CASSPRLGGRGNEQFF. CDR3 DNA sequence: TGTGCCAGCAGCCCACGGCTTGGGGGCCGGGGGAATGAGCAGTTCTTC.

In its sample, this clonotype was seen a few times. This chain connects TRBV7-9 to TRBJ1-2, with TRBD1 as a possible D gene (5 bases). Germline CDR1 SEHNR, CDR2 FQNEAQ (reference sequence). The germline V and J ends were trimmed by 0 bases and 10 bases, with 9 bases remaining between them. The CDR3 contains 12 residues. CDR3 protein: CASSLADRHYTF. The CDR3 DNA follows: TGTGCCAGCAGCTTAGCTGACAGACACTACACCTTC.

The table lists this clonotype with many counts. The chain combines TRBV15 with TRBJ1-4; no definite D call. CDR1 and CDR2 from the germline V gene are LNHNV and YYDKDF (reference sequence). This CDR3 region has 14 residues. V shed 1 base and J shed 8 bases, with 11 bases lying between them. CDR3 in amino acids: CATSRGGKWEKLFF. The CDR3 DNA sequence: TGTGCCACCAGCAGAGGAGGGAAGTGGGAAAAACTGTTTTTT. The full variable domain, in which reference TRBV15 and TRBJ1-4 provide the parts outside the CDR3, is DAMVIQNPRYQVTQFGKPVTLSCSQTLNHNVMYWYQQKSSQAPKLLFHYYDKDFNNEADTPDNFQSRRPNTSFCFLDIRSPGLGDTAMYLCATSRGGKWEKLFFGSGTQLSVL.

The chain employs TRBV28 and TRBJ2-7; D unresolved. The CDR3 covers 14 residues. Germline loops: CDR1 MDHEN, CDR2 SYDVKM. Between the trimmed V and J ends, which lost 3 bases and 2 bases, there was a span of 11 bases. The CDR3 coding sequence is TGTGCCAGCAGTTTGCAGGTTAGGACCTACGAGCAGTACGTC. It encodes CASSLQVRTYEQYV.

The sample holds one count of this clonotype. The chain employs TRBV6-1 and TRBJ1-1; D is ambiguous. The V and J ends lost 3 bases and 7 bases respectively, with 15 bases between them. The CDR3 totals 14 residues. The germline V gene encodes CDR1 MNHNS and CDR2 SASEGT. CDR3 protein: CASSDQAWGDEAFF. Here the CDR3 DNA reads TGTGCCAGCAGTGATCAAGCATGGGGAGATGAAGCTTTCTTT.

This clonotype has a handful of counts. The V gene is TRBV27, the J gene TRBJ1-5; 12 bases agree with TRBD1. With 6 bases clipped from V and 5 bases from J, the junction kept 2 bases outside the gene matches. This CDR3 contains 14 residues. In germline, CDR1 is MNHEY, CDR2 SMNVEV (reference sequence). The CDR3 here is CASRRDRGHQPQHF. The CDR3 coding sequence is TGTGCCAGCAGACGGGACAGGGGGCATCAGCCCCAGCATTTT.

This clonotype was counted between two and nine times. This chain connects TRBV5-1 to TRBJ1-1, with D perhaps matching TRBD1 (5 bases). V dropped 3 bases and J dropped 3 bases, with 21 bases sitting between them. The CDR3 length is 17 residues. CDR1 is SGHRS, CDR2 YFSETQ, per germline. The CDR3 DNA follows: TGCGCCAGCAGCTCGCGCCCGGATCCCACAGGATACACTGAAGCTTTCTTT. It encodes CASSSRPDPTGYTEAFF.

The CDR3 loop reads CASTPGQGTYEQFF. CDR3 sequence (DNA): TGTGCCAGCACCCCCGGACAGGGTACATATGAGCAGTTCTTC. V and J are TRBV12-3 or TRBV12-4 and TRBJ2-1; 8 bases are a match to TRBD1. After removal of 7 bases from V and 8 bases from J, the junction contained 10 bases not matched to a gene. The CDR3 covers 14 residues.

This clonotype was counted between two and nine times. The chain joins TRBV28 to TRBJ2-1; either TRBD1 or TRBD2 may fit D (5 bases each). Germline CDR1 is MDHEN and CDR2 is SYDVKM. Trimming shortened V by 6 bases and J by 4 bases, and 13 bases separated the two germline ends. The CDR3 covers 14 residues. CDR3 region: CASSPLGVYNEQFF. CDR3 nucleotide sequence: TGTGCCAGCAGCCCACTGGGGGTATACAATGAGCAGTTCTTC.

The chain carries TRBV6-5 and TRBJ2-1, with D unclear. The germline V and J ends were trimmed by 2 bases and 4 bases, with 9 bases remaining between them. The germline V gene has CDR1 MNHEY and CDR2 SVGAGI. The CDR3 spans 14 residues. CDR3 region: CASSYRTGYNEQFF. The DNA of the CDR3 is TGTGCCAGCAGTTACCGGACCGGTTACAATGAGCAGTTCTTC.

The J gene is TRBJ1-2, the V gene TRBV5-1; a weak D match, TRBD1 (5 bases). Germline CDR1 SGHRS, CDR2 YFSETQ. This CDR3 has 14 amino acids. V was cut by 4 bases and J by 8 bases, with 18 bases left in between. This chain's CDR3 is CASSIGRPEGGYTF. CDR3 nucleotides: TGCGCCAGCAGCATAGGACGGCCCGAGGGGGGCTACACCTTC. Full variable domain (remainder filled in from reference TRBV5-1 and TRBJ1-2): KAGVTQTPRYLIKTRGQQVTLSCSPISGHRSVSWYQQTPGQGLQFLFEYFSETQRNKGNFPGRFSGRQFSNSRSEMNVSTLELGDSALYLCASSIGRPEGGYTFGSGTRLTVV.

This clonotype was recorded a few times. The chain couples TRBV11-2 to TRBJ1-1; 9 bases map to TRBD1. With V trimmed by 5 bases and J by 4 bases, 8 bases remained unmatched. CDR1 and CDR2 (germline): SGHAT, FQNNGV. The CDR3 length is 15 residues. The CDR3 DNA reads as TGTGCCAGCAGCCCGTTACGGGACAGGGCCACTGAAGCTTTCTTT. It is translated as CASSPLRDRATEAFF.

This clonotype was seen a few times. The chain combines TRBV20-1 with TRBJ2-1; TRBD1 is a possible D gene (6 bases). The CDR3 sequence is 14 residues long. V lost 6 bases to trimming and J lost 0 bases, with 12 bases between them. The germline CDR1 and CDR2 sequences are DFQATT and SNEGSKA (reference sequence). The CDR3: CSAPRTVSYNEQFF. CDR3 DNA: TGCAGTGCCCCGAGGACAGTCTCCTACAATGAGCAGTTCTTC.

This clonotype has only a few counts. J is TRBJ2-1 and V is TRBV5-1, with a weak D call TRBD2 (6 bases). V lost 6 bases and J lost 0, with 10 bases in between. Looked up from germline, CDR1 is SGHRS and CDR2 is YFSETQ. The length of the CDR3 is 14 residues. DNA for the CDR3: TGCGCCAGCATCGGGGGAAACTCCTACAATGAGCAGTTCTTC. Translated, it gives CASIGGNSYNEQFF.

This clonotype has at least ten counts. The V and J genes are TRBV3-1 and TRBJ2-7; no clear D. The germline V gene encodes CDR1 LGHDT and CDR2 YNNKEL (reference sequence). This CDR3 has 13 residues. Trimming removed 0 bases from V and 7 bases from J, with 10 bases in between. The CDR3 spells CASSQDTRNEQYF. DNA for the CDR3: TGTGCCAGCAGCCAAGATACCAGGAATGAGCAGTACTTC.

This clonotype was seen a few times. The gene calls are TRBV19 and TRBJ2-5; TRBD1 agrees at 9 bases. CDR1 is LNHDA and CDR2 is SQIVND in the germline V gene (reference sequence). V gave up 5 bases and J gave up 5 bases; unmatched junction bases: 9. CDR3 length: 15 residues. CDR3 DNA sequence: TGTGCCAGTAGTCCACAGACAGGGGGTTCCGAGACCCAGTACTTC. Amino acids: CASSPQTGGSETQYF.

V is TRBV20-1 and J is TRBJ1-4, with D tentatively TRBD1 (6 bases). The germline CDR1 and CDR2 sequences are DFQATT and SNEGSKA (reference sequence). CDR3 size: 14 residues. The V end was cut by 1 base, the J end by 3 bases, with 9 bases between. The CDR3 nucleotides read TGCAGTGCTAGAGTAGGGGGTCCTAATGAAAAACTGTTTTTT. Translating it yields CSARVGGPNEKLFF.

This clonotype was seen a handful of times. The rearrangement joins TRBV2 to TRBJ2-4, with no clear D. Germline V gene sequence: CDR1 SNHLY, CDR2 FYNNEI. V shed 2 bases and J shed 15 bases, with 14 bases lying between them. The CDR3 contains 12 residues. The chain's CDR3 is CASSENSPPMYF. Here the CDR3 DNA reads TGTGCCAGCAGTGAAAACAGTCCGCCGATGTACTTC.